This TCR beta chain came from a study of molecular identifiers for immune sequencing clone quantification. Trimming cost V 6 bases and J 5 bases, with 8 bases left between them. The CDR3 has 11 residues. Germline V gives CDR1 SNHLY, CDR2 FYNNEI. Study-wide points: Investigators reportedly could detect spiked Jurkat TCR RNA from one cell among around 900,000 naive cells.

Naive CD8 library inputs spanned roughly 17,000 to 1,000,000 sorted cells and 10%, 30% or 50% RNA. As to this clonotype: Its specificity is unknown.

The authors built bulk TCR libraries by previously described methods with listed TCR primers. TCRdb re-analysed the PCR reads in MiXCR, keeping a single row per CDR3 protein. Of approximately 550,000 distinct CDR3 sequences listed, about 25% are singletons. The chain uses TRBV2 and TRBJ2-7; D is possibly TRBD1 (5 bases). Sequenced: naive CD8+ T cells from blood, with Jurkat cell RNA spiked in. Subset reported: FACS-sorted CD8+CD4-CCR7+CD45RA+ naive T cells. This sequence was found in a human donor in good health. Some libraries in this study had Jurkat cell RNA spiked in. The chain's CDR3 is CASRGLNEQYF. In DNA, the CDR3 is TGTGCCAGCAGGGGGCTGAACGAGCAGTACTTC.